This is a list of T cell receptor beta chains from one sample in a study of T cells after yellow fever vaccination. TCRdb re-called the 5' RACE reads with MiXCR, one entry per CDR3 protein. The sample has 450,000 to 550,000 distinct CDR3 sequences, roughly 22% seen once. Sequenced material: PBMCs, taken approximately 20 days after the first yellow fever vaccination. Receptors were obtained from a man aged 18 to 29 who received the YFV17D yellow fever vaccine. CDR3s include the opening cysteine and the closing phenylalanine or tryptophan. Each record gives: D gene, clone size, V gene, J gene, CDR3 DNA, CDR3 protein. A D gene is named only where the DNA matches it firmly. Some rows have no size entry. The others give once, few or many, or a class for an expanded clone.

.	.	TRBV20-1	TRBJ2-7	TGCAGTGCTACCCCCGGAGCGGCCTCCTACGAGCAGTACTTC	CSATPGAASYEQYF
.	.	TRBV19	TRBJ1-1	TGTGCCAGTAGTATCGTAGGGCTAAGGGACACTGAAGCTTTCTTT	CASSIVGLRDTEAFF
.	.	TRBV7-7	TRBJ2-1	TGTGCCAGCAGCCCGATAATTCAGAACAATGAGCAGTTCTTC	CASSPIIQNNEQFF
.	few	TRBV4-1	TRBJ1-4	TGCGCCAGCAGCCAAGTAGACCGAGCGGAGGAAAAACTGTTTTTT	CASSQVDRAEEKLFF
.	.	TRBV5-4	TRBJ2-1	TGTGCCAGCAGCTTTGGGCCAGGCGACAATGAGCAGTTCTTC	CASSFGPGDNEQFF
.	.	TRBV10-3	TRBJ1-1	TGTGCCCCCCCGCCGGGAACTGAAGCTTTCTTT	CAPPPGTEAFF
TRBD2	few	TRBV7-9	TRBJ2-6	TGTGCCAGCCCTGTGGGACTAGCGGGTACTGGGGCCAACGTCCTGACTTTC	CASPVGLAGTGANVLTF
.	.	TRBV5-1	TRBJ2-3	TGCGCCAGCCAGGACAGACGCACAGATACGCAGTATTTT	CASQDRRTDTQYF
.	.	TRBV5-6	TRBJ2-3	TGTGCCAGCAGCTTGGTTGGAGTAGCGGCGGGAGATACGCAGTATTTT	CASSLVGVAAGDTQYF
.	.	TRBV7-3	TRBJ2-3	TGTGCCAGCAGCGAACTAGGTTCGGGGACAGATACGCAGTATTTT	CASSELGSGTDTQYF
.	few	TRBV3-1	TRBJ1-1	TGTGCCAGCAGCCTCCGCGCAGGGAGCGCTGAAGCTTTCTTT	CASSLRAGSAEAFF
.	many	TRBV4-1	TRBJ2-1	TGCGCCAGCAGCCAAGTTTTGATACGGACCCTCCTCAAGGAGCAGTTCTTC	CASSQVLIRTLLKEQFF
.	.	TRBV7-2	TRBJ2-1	TGTGCCAGCAGCGCAAGAGGGCTAGCCCGTAGCGAGCAGTTCTTC	CASSARGLARSEQFF
.	.	TRBV11-2	TRBJ2-6	TGTGCCAGCAGCTTACTGGGACCCACGTGGCCCCCTGGGGCCAACGTCCTGACTTTC	CASSLLGPTWPPGANVLTF
.	few	TRBV12-3/TRBV12-4	TRBJ1-1	TGTGCCAGCAGTATACAGGGCACTGAAGCTTTCTTT	CASSIQGTEAFF
TRBD1	.	TRBV5-1	TRBJ2-7	TGCGCCAGCAGCTTGGGGGACAGCCGCTCCTACGAGCAGTACTTC	CASSLGDSRSYEQYF
TRBD2	few	TRBV7-3	TRBJ2-3	TGTGCCAGCAGCTTATTGACCGGGGTACCCGGGGGGAGCACAGATACGCAGTATTTT	CASSLLTGVPGGSTDTQYF
.	many	TRBV5-1	TRBJ1-4	TGCGCCAGCAGCGACCCGGGTGCAACTAATGAAAAACTGTTTTTT	CASSDPGATNEKLFF
.	many	TRBV2	TRBJ1-4	TGTGCCAGCAGTGAGGGCTCTAGCGAAAAACTGTTTTTT	CASSEGSSEKLFF
.	.	TRBV7-6	TRBJ1-3	TGTGCCAGCAGCGCTACGGACTTAAGCTCTGGAAACACCATATATTTT	CASSATDLSSGNTIYF
TRBD2	.	TRBV7-7	TRBJ2-1	TGTGCTAGCAGCTACGGACTAGCGGCGTACAATGAGCAGTTCTTC	CASSYGLAAYNEQFF
TRBD1	few	TRBV27	TRBJ1-5	TGTGCCAGCAGTCCGCGGACAGGCCGGAGCAATCAGCCCCAGCATTTT	CASSPRTGRSNQPQHF
.	.	TRBV7-2	TRBJ2-3	TGTGCCAGCAGCTTACGGCCCCTAGCAGGGGATACGCAGTATTTT	CASSLRPLAGDTQYF
.	many	TRBV2	TRBJ1-1	TGTGCCAGCAGTGGGGCATATCAGAACACTGAAGCTTTCTTT	CASSGAYQNTEAFF
.	.	TRBV7-6	TRBJ1-6	TGTGCCAGCAGCTTATCGGAGAGCTCCTATAATTCACCCCTCCACTTT	CASSLSESSYNSPLHF
.	few	TRBV5-1	TRBJ2-5	TGCGCCAGCATGCGGGACGGAGCTTTAGAGACCCAGTACTTC	CASMRDGALETQYF
.	few	TRBV6-1	TRBJ2-3	TGTGCCAGCAGGTTCCGACAGGAAGATACGCAGTATTTT	CASRFRQEDTQYF
.	.	TRBV20-1	TRBJ2-1	TGCAGTGCTAGTTTGGCGGGCTTTTGGGAGCAGTTCTTC	CSASLAGFWEQFF
.	.	TRBV7-2	TRBJ1-1	TGTGCCAGCAGCCGTGGGGGGGGGCCGTACACTGAAGCTTTCTTT	CASSRGGGPYTEAFF
.	.	TRBV7-2	TRBJ1-2	TGTGCCAGCAACCCTGGCGCCTCTTCGCTCTATGGCTACACCTTC	CASNPGASSLYGYTF
TRBD2	.	TRBV20-1	TRBJ2-3	TGCAGTGCGCTAGTACCCAGCGGGGGAGCAGATACGCAGTATTTT	CSALVPSGGADTQYF
.	few	TRBV20-1	TRBJ2-5	TGCAGTGCTAGACCACGACAGTTCGTCGAGACCCAGTACTTC	CSARPRQFVETQYF
.	many	TRBV12-3/TRBV12-4	TRBJ2-6	TGTGCCAGCAGTTTTCGGCGTCGGTTGAATTTAAACTCTGGGGCCAACGTCCTGACTTTC	CASSFRRRLNLNSGANVLTF
.	few	TRBV29-1	TRBJ2-5	TGCAGCGTTGGCAGTTACCTTAGGGAGACCCAGTACTTC	CSVGSYLRETQYF
.	few	TRBV27	TRBJ1-5	TGTGCCAGCAGTTTTACCAGGTGGGGCAATCAGCCCCAGCATTTT	CASSFTRWGNQPQHF
.	few	TRBV7-9	TRBJ1-6	TGTGCCAGCAGCTCTAGCACAGGGAGATCACCCCTCCACTTT	CASSSSTGRSPLHF
TRBD1	few	TRBV5-6	TRBJ1-2	TGTGCCAGCAGTCGCGACAGGGGCCGGTATGGCTACACCTTC	CASSRDRGRYGYTF
.	.	TRBV7-6	TRBJ2-5	TGTGCCAGCAGCTCCATGGGGGAGGAGACCCAGTACTTC	CASSSMGEETQYF
.	.	TRBV18	TRBJ2-3	TGTGCCAGCTCACCACTAGCGGGCACAGATACGCAGTATTTT	CASSPLAGTDTQYF
.	.	TRBV6-5	TRBJ2-4	TGTGCCAGTGGACGCACTAAAAACATTCAGTACTTC	CASGRTKNIQYF
.	many	TRBV24-1	TRBJ2-3	TGTGCCGCAGGTGCCTTGGGCATAGATACGCAGTATTTT	CAAGALGIDTQYF
.	.	TRBV11-1	TRBJ2-1	TGTGCCAGCAGCCGATCGGGGACCAATTCGCTTGGCAGGCAGTTCTTC	CASSRSGTNSLGRQFF
.	.	TRBV6-5	TRBJ2-7	TGTGCCAGCAGTTACTCAAACATATCCCCCTACGAGCAGTACTTC	CASSYSNISPYEQYF
TRBD2	.	TRBV3-1	TRBJ2-1	TGTGCCAGCAGCGGGCCCGGGAGTAGCGGGGGTGATGAGCAGTTCTTC	CASSGPGSSGGDEQFF
.	few	TRBV15	TRBJ1-5	TGTGCCACCAGCAGAGTGAGCAATCAGCCCCAGCATTTT	CATSRVSNQPQHF
.	.	TRBV6-5	TRBJ2-2	TGTGCCAGCAGTTACTCAAAACGGCTCAACACCGGGGAGCTGTTTTTT	CASSYSKRLNTGELFF
TRBD1	.	TRBV24-1	TRBJ2-3	TGTGCCACCAGTGATCAGGGACAGGGCCTCAGAACGCAGTATTTT	CATSDQGQGLRTQYF
.	.	TRBV7-3	TRBJ2-3	TGTGCCAGCAGCTTAGGGGTCGCTAGCACAGATACGCAGTATTTT	CASSLGVASTDTQYF
.	.	TRBV5-6	TRBJ2-5	TGTGCCAGCAGCGCCAACACCCAAGAGACCCAGTACTTC	CASSANTQETQYF
TRBD1	.	TRBV18	TRBJ2-2	TGTGCCAGCTCACCACCGGGACAGGCGAACACCGGGGAGCTGTTTTTT	CASSPPGQANTGELFF
TRBD2	.	TRBV20-1	TRBJ2-5	TGCAGTGCTAGTTTTGCGGGGGGCGTCCAAGAGACCCAGTACTTC	CSASFAGGVQETQYF
.	.	TRBV4-2	TRBJ2-5	TGTGCCAGCAGCCAAGATCGAGACACGGGGGACCTCCAAGAGACCCAGTACTTC	CASSQDRDTGDLQETQYF
.	.	TRBV3-1	TRBJ1-5	TGTGCCAGCAGCCAAGAACTAGGGTCCAGCCAGCCCCAGCATTTT	CASSQELGSSQPQHF